These T cell receptor delta chains were read from a single sample in a study of DNA immune sequencing with unique molecular identifiers. TCRdb re-called the multiplex PCR reads through CATT. The profile shows more than 4,000 delta-chain clones, 10% to 15% of them singletons. The source material was gamma-delta T cells enriched from blood buffy coat, or unenriched PBMCs (not recorded which). These receptors all come from a human donor in good health. Both conserved end residues are part of each CDR3. A D gene is named only where the DNA matches it firmly. Some rows have no size entry. The others give once, few or many, or a class for an expanded clone.

V	D	size	J	CDR3	DNA
TRDV1	.	.	TRDJ1	CALGGFIPEGDDKLIF	TGTGCTCTTGGGGGGTTCATACCGGAGGGGGACGATAAACTCATCTTT
TRDV2	TRDD3	.	TRDJ3	CACDTVSRLGDTRSSWDTRQMFF	TGTGCCTGTGACACCGTTTCCCGACTGGGGGATACCCGAAGCTCCTGGGACACCCGACAGATGTTTTTC
TRDV2	TRDD3	medium-sized	TRDJ1	CACDTVAGGYSSTEKLIF	TGTGCCTGTGACACCGTGGCTGGGGGATACAGCTCTACAGAGAAACTCATCTTT
TRDV2	.	medium-sized	TRDJ1	CACDTRGRPQYTDKLIF	TGTGCCTGTGACACCCGGGGGAGGCCTCAGTACACCGATAAACTCATCTTT
TRDV2	TRDD3	many	TRDJ1	CACVPLGGMDTDKLIF	TGTGCCTGTGTCCCCTTGGGGGGGATGGACACCGATAAACTCATCTTT
TRDV3	TRDD3	many	TRDJ1	CAFRLLPKYWGIRGYTDKLIF	TGTGCCTTTCGTCTTTTGCCTAAGTACTGGGGGATACGCGGGTACACCGATAAACTCATCTTT
TRDV2	.	medium-sized	TRDJ1	CACDTLPTGDPPVQDDKLIF	TGTGCCTGTGACACACTTCCTACGGGGGATCCGCCGGTACAAGACGATAAACTCATCTTT
TRDV1	.	many	TRDJ1	CALGVAADKLIF	TGTGCTCTTGGGGTCGCCGCCGATAAACTCATCTTT
TRDV1	TRDD2	.	TRDJ1	CALGELRLPTRGHTDKLIF	TGTGCTCTTGGGGAACTTCGGCTTCCTACCAGGGGGCACACCGATAAACTCATCTTT
TRAV29/DV5	TRDD3	many	TRDJ1	CAARVPLPSSTGGYAALYTDKLIF	TGTGCAGCAAGGGTGCCACTTCCCTCAAGTACTGGGGGATACGCCGCTTTGTACACCGATAAACTCATCTTT
TRDV2	TRDD3	hyperexpanded	TRDJ1	CACDKLGDTQADKLIF	TGTGCCTGTGACAAGCTGGGGGATACGCAGGCCGATAAACTCATCTTT
TRDV2	.	medium-sized	TRDJ1	CACDTGTDKLIF	TGTGCCTGTGACACTGGGACCGATAAACTCATCTTT